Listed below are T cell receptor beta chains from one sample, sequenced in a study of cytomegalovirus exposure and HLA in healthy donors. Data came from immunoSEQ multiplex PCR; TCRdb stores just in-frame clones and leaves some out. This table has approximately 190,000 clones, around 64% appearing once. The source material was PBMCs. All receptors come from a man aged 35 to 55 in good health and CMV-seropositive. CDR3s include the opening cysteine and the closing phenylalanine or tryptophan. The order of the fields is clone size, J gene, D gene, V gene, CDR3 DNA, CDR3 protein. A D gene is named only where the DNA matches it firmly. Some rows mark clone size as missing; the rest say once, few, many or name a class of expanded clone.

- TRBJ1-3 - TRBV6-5 TGTGCCAGCAGCAGAGGGGGTGGTGAGGGGAACACCATATATTTT CASSRGGGEGNTIYF
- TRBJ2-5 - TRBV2 TGTGCCAGCAGTGACTCGGTCAGGGTCCAAGAGACCCAGTACTTC CASSDSVRVQETQYF
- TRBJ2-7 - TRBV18 TGTGCCAGCTCACCCTCCTCCTACGAGCAGTACTTC CASSPSSYEQYF
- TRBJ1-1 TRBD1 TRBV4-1 TGCGCCAGTAGCCAACCCACGACAGGGAAGGTAGAAGCTTTCTTT CASSQPTTGKVEAFF
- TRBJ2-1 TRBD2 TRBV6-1 TGTGCCAGCACCCTGCGGGGGGGTAGCGATGAGCAGTTCTTC CASTLRGGSDEQFF
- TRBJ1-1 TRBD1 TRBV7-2 TGTGCCAGCAGCCGGGCCTCGTTGGGGACAGGTGGCACTGAAGCTTTCTTT CASSRASLGTGGTEAFF
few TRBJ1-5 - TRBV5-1 TGCGCCAGCAGCTCCAGGACACCTTATAGCAATCAGCCCCAGCATTTT CASSSRTPYSNQPQHF
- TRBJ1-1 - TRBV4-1 TGCGCCAGCAGCCAAGCTCCGGGGTGGGACACTGAAGCTTTCTTT CASSQAPGWDTEAFF
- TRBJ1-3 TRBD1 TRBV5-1 TGCGCCAGCAGCTCCACAGGGGGCCTCCCTGGAAACACCATATATTTT CASSSTGGLPGNTIYF
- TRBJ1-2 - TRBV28 TGTGCCAGCAGTTTAACAGGGAAATATTATGGCTACACCTTC CASSLTGKYYGYTF
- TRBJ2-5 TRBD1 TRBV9 TGTGCCAGCAGCGGGGGGACAGGGCAAGAGACCCAGTACTTC CASSGGTGQETQYF
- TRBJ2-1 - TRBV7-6 TGTGCCAGCAGCTTCGTAGGGGCAGGCTCCTACAATGAGCAGTTCTTC CASSFVGAGSYNEQFF
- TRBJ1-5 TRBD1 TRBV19 TGTGCCACCCAGGCAGGGGGCTTGGGCCAGCATTTT CATQAGGLGQHF
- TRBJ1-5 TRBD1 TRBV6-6 TGTGCCAGCAGTACAACAGGGGATCAGCCCCAGCATTTT CASSTTGDQPQHF
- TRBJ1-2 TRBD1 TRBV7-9 TGTGCCAGCAGCTTCGGGGACAGTGGCTACACCTTC CASSFGDSGYTF
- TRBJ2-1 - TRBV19 TGTGCCAGTTCATATCGGGAAGCGGTTCACAATGAGCAGTTCTTC CASSYREAVHNEQFF
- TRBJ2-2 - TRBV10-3 TGTGCCATCAGTGAAAGGGGCGAGGGGGAGCTGTTTTTT CAISERGEGELFF
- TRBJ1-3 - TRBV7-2 TGTGCCAGCAGCCACAGGGTCTCTGGAAACACCATATATTTT CASSHRVSGNTIYF
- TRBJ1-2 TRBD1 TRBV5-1 TGCGCCAGCAGCTTGGAGGCGGGGGGACAGGGGGACTATGGCTACACCTTC CASSLEAGGQGDYGYTF
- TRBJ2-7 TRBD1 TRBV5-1 TGCGCCAGCAGCCAACAGGGGGCTAGCGGAATACCTTACGAGCAGTACTTC CASSQQGASGIPYEQYF
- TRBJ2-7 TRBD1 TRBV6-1 TGTGCCAGCAGTGTGCTGACAGGGGACTACGAGCAGTACTTC CASSVLTGDYEQYF
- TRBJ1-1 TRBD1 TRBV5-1 TGCGCCAGCAGCTTGGCCGGGCAGGGGGTGACTGAAGCTTTCTTT CASSLAGQGVTEAFF
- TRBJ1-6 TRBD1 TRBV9 TGTGCCAGCAGCGTAGGGTTACAGGGGGCAGTGAGATCTTCACCCCTCCACTTT CASSVGLQGAVRSSPLHF
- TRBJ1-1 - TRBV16 TGTGCCAGCAGCCAGGCCAGGGTAGGCACTGAAGCTTTCTTT CASSQARVGTEAFF
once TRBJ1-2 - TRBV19 TGTGCCAGTAGGGACACCCAGGGGATTCGGGGCTACACCTTC CASRDTQGIRGYTF
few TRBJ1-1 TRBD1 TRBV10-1 TGCGCCAGCAGTGAGTCGGGATGGGACAGACCGAACACTGAAGCTTTCTTT CASSESGWDRPNTEAFF
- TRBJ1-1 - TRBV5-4 TGTGCCAGCAGCTTTAATCGGGCTGAAGCTTTCTTT CASSFNRAEAFF
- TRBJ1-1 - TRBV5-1 TGCGCCAGCAGCTTGACGGACTCCAACACTGAAGCTTTCTTT CASSLTDSNTEAFF
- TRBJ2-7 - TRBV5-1 TGCGCCAGCAGCTCAGGGGTAGGGAGCGAGCAGTACTTC CASSSGVGSEQYF
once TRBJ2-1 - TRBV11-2 TGTGCCAGCAGCTTAGAGGGAGGCAGGGACGTTGAGCAGTTCTTC CASSLEGGRDVEQFF
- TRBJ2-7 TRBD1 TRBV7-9 TGTGCCAGCAGCGACCGGGACAGGGTCTCCTACGAGCAGTACTTC CASSDRDRVSYEQYF
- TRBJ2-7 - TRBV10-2 TGCGCCAGCAGTGAAAGGGGTCCAACCTACGAGCAGTACTTC CASSERGPTYEQYF
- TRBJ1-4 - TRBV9 TGTGCCAGCAGCGTAGAAGGCGGGTTTAATGAAAAACTGTTTTTT CASSVEGGFNEKLFF
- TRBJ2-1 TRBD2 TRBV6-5 TGTGCCAGCAGTCCCGGGGGGGCCTCAGGTGAGCAGTTCTTC CASSPGGASGEQFF
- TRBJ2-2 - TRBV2 TGTGCCAGCAGCGGGACAACCGGGGAGCTGTTTTTT CASSGTTGELFF
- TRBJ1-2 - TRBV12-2 TGTGCAAGTCGCTTCGAAGGGACAGAAAAATTTCCCAACTATGGCTACACCTTC CASRFEGTEKFPNYGYTF